The present entry profiles one T cell receptor beta chain with its context. Its target is not known. This sample stems from a study of CXCR4 blockade with PD-1 therapy in pancreatic cancer. The data were produced by immunoSEQ multiplex PCR, yet TCRdb's version contains in-frame clones alone and is incomplete. The sample has thousands of clones; less than 50% are singletons. Study-wide results and caveats: Intratumoral clonality (mean approximately 0.13) exceeded healthy blood (less than 0.055) but did not track survival. Convergent selection by common tumor antigens was suggested by nucleotide rearrangement counts. Sequencing covered TCRbeta chains only, not alpha chains.

These archived tumors were resected from patients never given neoadjuvant therapy beforehand. Germline CDR1 reads KGHSH; CDR2 reads LQKENI. Between the trimmed V and J ends, which lost 6 bases and 3 bases, there was a span of 12 bases. The CDR3 runs 13 residues. Sequencing was performed on tumor tissue. This TCR was recovered from a human donor with pancreatic ductal adenocarcinoma. The rearrangement links TRBV18 to TRBJ2-7; weak D call: TRBD2 (6 bases). The CDR3 nucleotides are TGTGCCAGCTCCCTCAGGGAGGTCTACGAGCAGTACTTC. Residues: CASSLREVYEQYF. Filled out from reference TRBV18 and TRBJ2-7, the complete variable domain reads NAGVMQNPRHLVRRRGQEARLRCSPMKGHSHVYWYRQLPEEGLKFMVYLQKENIIDESGMPKERFSAEFPKEGPSILRIQQVVRGDSAAYFCASSLREVYEQYFGPGTRLTVT.